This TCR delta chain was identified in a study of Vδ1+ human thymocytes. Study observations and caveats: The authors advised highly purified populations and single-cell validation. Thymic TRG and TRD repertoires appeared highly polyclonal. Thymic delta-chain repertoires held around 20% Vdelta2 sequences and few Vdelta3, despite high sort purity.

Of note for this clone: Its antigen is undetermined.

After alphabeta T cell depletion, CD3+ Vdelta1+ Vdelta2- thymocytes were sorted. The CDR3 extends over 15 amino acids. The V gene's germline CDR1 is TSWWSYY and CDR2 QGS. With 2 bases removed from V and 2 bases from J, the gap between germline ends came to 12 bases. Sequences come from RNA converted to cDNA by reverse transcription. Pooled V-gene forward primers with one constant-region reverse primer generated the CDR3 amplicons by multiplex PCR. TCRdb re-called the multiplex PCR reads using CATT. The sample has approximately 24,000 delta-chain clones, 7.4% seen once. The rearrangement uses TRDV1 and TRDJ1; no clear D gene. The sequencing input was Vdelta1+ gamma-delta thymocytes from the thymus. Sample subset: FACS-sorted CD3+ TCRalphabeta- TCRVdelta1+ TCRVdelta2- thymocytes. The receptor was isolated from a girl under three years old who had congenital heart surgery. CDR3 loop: CALGEFVGFTDKLIF. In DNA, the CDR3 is TGTGCTCTTGGGGAATTTGTGGGTTTTACCGATAAACTCATCTTT.